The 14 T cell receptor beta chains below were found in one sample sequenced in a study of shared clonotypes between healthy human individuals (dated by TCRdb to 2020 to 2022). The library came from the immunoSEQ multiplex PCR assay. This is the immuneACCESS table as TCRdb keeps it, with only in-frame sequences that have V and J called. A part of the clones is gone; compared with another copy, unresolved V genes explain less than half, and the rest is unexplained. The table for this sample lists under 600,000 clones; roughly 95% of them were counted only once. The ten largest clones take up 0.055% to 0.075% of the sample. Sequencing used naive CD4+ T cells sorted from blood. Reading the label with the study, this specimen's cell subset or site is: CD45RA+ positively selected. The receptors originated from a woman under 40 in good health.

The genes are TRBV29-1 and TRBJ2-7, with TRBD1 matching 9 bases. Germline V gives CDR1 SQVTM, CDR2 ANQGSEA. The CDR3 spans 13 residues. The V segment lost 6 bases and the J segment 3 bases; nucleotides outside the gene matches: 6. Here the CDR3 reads CSVSQGALYEQYF. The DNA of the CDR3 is TGCAGCGTCTCACAGGGGGCCCTCTACGAGCAGTACTTC.

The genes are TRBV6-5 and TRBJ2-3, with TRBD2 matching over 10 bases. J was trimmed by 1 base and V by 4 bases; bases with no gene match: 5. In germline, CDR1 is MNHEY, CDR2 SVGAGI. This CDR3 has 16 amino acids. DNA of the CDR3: TGTGCCAGCAGTTGGAGCGGGAGGGCCGGCACAGATACGCAGTATTTT. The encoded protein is CASSWSGRAGTDTQYF.

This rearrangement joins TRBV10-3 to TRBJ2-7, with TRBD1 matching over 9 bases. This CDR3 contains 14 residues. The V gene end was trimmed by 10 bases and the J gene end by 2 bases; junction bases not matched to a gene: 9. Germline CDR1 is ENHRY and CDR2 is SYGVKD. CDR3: CATGDRDKTYEQYF. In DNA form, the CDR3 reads TGTGCCACTGGGGACAGGGATAAAACCTACGAGCAGTACTTC.

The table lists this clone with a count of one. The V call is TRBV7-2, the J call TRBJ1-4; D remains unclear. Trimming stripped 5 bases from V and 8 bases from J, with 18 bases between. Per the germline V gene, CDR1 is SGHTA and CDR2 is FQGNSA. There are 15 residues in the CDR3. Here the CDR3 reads CASSPPPRGKEKLFF. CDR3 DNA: TGTGCCAGCAGCCCACCCCCCCGGGGTAAAGAAAAACTGTTTTTT.

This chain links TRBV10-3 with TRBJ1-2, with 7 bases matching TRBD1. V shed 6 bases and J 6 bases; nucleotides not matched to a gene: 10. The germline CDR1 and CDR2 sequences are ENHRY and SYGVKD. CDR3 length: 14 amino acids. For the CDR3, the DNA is TGTGCCATCAGCAAAAGGGAGGGGGCGGATGGCTACACCTTC. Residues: CAISKREGADGYTF.

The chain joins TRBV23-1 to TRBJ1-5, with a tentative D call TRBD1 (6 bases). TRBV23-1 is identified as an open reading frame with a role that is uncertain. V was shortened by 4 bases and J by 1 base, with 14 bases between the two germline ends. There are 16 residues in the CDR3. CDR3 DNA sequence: TGCGCCAGCAGTCCGAATCACAGGGAAAGCAATCAGCCCCAGCATTTT. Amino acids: CASSPNHRESNQPQHF.

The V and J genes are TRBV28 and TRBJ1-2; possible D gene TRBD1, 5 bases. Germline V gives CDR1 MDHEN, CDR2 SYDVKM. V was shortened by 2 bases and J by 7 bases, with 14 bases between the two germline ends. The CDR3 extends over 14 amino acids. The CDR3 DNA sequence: TGTGCCAGCAGTTTAGACAACCGCGGGGGTGGCTACACCTTC. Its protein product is CASSLDNRGGGYTF.

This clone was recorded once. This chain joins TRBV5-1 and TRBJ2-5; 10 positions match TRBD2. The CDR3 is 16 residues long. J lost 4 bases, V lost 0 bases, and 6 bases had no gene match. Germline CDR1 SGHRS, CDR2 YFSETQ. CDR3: CASSLAPSGSPETQYF. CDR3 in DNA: TGCGCCAGCAGCTTGGCCCCTAGCGGGAGCCCAGAGACCCAGTACTTC.

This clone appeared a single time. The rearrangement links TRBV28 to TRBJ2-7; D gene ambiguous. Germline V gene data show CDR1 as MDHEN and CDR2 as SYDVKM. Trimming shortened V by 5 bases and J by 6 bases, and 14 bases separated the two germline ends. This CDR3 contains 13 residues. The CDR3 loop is CASSPRFVVEQYF. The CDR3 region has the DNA TGTGCCAGCAGTCCGAGATTCGTTGTCGAGCAGTACTTC. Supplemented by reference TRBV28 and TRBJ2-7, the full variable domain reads DVKVTQSSRYLVKRTGEKVFLECVQDMDHENMFWYRQDPGLGLRLIYFSYDVKMKEKGDIPEGYSVSREKKERFSLILESASTNQTSMYLCASSPRFVVEQYFGPGTRLTVT.

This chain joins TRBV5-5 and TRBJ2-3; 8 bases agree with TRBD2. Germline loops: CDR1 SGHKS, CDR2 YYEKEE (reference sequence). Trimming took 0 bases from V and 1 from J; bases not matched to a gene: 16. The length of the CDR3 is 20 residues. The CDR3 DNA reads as TGTGCCAGCAGCTTGGTAGGGGGGAGCGGAGCGGGAGCTGGCACAGATACGCAGTATTTT. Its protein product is CASSLVGGSGAGAGTDTQYF.

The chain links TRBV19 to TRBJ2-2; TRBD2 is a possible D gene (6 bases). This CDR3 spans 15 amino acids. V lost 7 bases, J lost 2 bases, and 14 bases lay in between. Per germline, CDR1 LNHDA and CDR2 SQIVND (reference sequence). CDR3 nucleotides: TGTGCCAGTATGATGCGGGAATTTAACACCGGGGAGCTGTTTTTT. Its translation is CASMMREFNTGELFF. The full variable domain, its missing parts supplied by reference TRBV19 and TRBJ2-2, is DGGITQSPKYLFRKEGQNVTLSCEQNLNHDAMYWYRQDPGQGLRLIYYSQIVNDFQKGDIAEGYSVSREKKESFPLTVTSAQKNPTAFYLCASMMREFNTGELFFGEGSRLTVL.

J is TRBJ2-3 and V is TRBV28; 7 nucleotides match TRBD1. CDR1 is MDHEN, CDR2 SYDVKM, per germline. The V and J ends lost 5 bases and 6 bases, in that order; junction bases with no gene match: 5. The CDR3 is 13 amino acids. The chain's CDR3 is CASSHTGVDTQYF. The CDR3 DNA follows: TGTGCCAGCAGTCACACAGGGGTGGATACGCAGTATTTT.

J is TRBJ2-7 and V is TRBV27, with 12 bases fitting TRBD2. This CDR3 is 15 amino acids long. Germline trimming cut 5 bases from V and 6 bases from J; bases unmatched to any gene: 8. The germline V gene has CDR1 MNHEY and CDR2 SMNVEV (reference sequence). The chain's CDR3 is CASSQQTSGSPEQYF. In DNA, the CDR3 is TGTGCCAGCAGTCAGCAGACTAGCGGGAGCCCCGAGCAGTACTTC.

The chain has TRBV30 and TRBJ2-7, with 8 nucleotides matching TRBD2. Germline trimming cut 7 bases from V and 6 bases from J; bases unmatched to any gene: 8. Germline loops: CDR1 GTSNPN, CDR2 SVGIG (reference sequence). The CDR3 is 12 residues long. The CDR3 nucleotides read TGTGCCTTACATTCGGCGGGAGGCGAGCAGTACTTC. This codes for CALHSAGGEQYF.